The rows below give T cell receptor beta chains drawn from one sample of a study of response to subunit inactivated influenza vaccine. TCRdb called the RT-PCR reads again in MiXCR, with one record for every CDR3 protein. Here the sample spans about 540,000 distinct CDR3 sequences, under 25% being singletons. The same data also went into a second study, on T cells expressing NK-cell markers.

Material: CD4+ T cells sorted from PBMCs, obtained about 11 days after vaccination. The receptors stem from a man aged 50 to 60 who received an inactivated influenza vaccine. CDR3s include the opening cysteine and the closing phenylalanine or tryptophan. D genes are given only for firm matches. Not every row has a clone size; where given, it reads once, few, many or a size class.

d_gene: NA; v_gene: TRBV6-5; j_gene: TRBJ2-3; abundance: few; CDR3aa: CASSSSRQGTDTQYF; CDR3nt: TGTGCCAGCAGTTCCTCTCGACAGGGCACAGATACGCAGTATTTT
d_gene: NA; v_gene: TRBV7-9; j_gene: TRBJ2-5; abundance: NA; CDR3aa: CASSFPGDSQETQYF; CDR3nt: TGTGCCAGCAGCTTCCCGGGGGACTCCCAAGAGACCCAGTACTTC
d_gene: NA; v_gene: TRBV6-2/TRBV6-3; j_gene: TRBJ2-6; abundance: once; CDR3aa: CASRTGANVLTF; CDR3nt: TGTGCCAGCCGGACTGGGGCCAACGTCCTGACTTTC
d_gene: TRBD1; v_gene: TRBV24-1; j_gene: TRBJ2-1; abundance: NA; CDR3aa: CATSDPRTGAPLWQFF; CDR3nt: TGTGCCACCAGTGATCCTAGGACAGGGGCCCCTCTTTGGCAGTTCTTC
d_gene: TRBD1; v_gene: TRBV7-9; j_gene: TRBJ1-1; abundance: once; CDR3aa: CASSRRDRESTEAFF; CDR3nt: TGTGCCAGCAGCCGCCGGGACAGGGAAAGCACTGAAGCTTTCTTT
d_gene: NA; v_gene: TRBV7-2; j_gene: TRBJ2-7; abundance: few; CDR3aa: CASSFGDNAYEQYF; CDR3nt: TGTGCCAGCAGCTTTGGGGACAACGCCTACGAGCAGTACTTC
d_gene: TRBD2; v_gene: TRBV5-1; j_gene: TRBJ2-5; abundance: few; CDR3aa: CASKRASGDQETQYF; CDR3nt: TGCGCCAGCAAGCGGGCTAGCGGGGACCAAGAGACCCAGTACTTC
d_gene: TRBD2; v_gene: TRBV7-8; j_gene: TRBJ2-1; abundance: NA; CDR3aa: CASSLGPSGMYNEQFF; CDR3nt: TGTGCCAGCAGCTTAGGTCCTAGCGGGATGTACAATGAGCAGTTCTTC
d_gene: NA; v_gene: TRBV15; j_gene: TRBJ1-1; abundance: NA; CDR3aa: CATSSEILDTEAFF; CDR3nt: TGTGCCACCAGCAGCGAGATTTTGGACACTGAAGCTTTCTTT
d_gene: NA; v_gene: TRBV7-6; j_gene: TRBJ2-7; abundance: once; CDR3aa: CASSHLWTTVVNEQYF; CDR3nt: TGTGCCAGCAGCCACCTCTGGACGACCGTAGTAAACGAGCAGTACTTC
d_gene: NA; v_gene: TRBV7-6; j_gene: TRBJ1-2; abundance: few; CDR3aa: CASSSSGYGYTF; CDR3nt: TGTGCCAGCAGCTCCTCGGGCTATGGCTACACCTTC
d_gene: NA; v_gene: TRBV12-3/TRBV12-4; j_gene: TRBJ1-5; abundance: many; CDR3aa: CASSLGHQPNQPQHF; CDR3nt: TGTGCCAGCAGCCTCGGGCACCAACCCAATCAGCCCCAGCATTTT
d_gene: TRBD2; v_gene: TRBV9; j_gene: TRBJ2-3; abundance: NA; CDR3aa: CASSVGWTSGNRRTDTQYF; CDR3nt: TGTGCCAGCAGCGTAGGGTGGACTAGCGGGAACCGTCGGACAGATACGCAGTATTTT
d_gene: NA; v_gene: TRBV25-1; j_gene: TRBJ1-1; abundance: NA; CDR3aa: CASSEYGGAMNTEAFF; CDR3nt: TGTGCCAGCAGTGAATATGGGGGCGCGATGAACACTGAAGCTTTCTTT
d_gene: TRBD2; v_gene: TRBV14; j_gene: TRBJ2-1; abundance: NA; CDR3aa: CASSQVALAEYNEQFF; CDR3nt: TGTGCCAGCAGCCAAGTTGCCCTAGCGGAATACAATGAGCAGTTCTTC
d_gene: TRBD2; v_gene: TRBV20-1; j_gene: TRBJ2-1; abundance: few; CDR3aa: CSATSGRALSNEQFF; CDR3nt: TGCAGTGCTACTAGCGGGAGGGCCCTTTCCAATGAGCAGTTCTTC
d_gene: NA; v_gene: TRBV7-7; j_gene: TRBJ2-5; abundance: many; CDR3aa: CASSQNKETQYF; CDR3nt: TGTGCTAGCAGCCAGAACAAAGAGACCCAGTACTTC